This T cell receptor (beta chain) is drawn from a study of blood T cell repertoires in COVID-19. About the study: Some COVID-19 samples were acute and others convalescent; all came from the United States, Italy and Spain. Sources were T cells, B-cell-depleted T cells, or PBMCs; the material itself was cDNA or gDNA.

In the source study's methods: The authors estimated nucleated cell counts from reference gene primer amplification. Using immunoSEQ multiplex PCR, the repertoire was profiled, and TCRdb retains in-frame clones only, with some absent. V and J calls and clone size follow that table, whereas D and trimming were derived from the DNA. The sample has about 87,000 clones; 70% to 90% are singletons. The V end lost 1 base, the J end lost 0 bases, and 7 bases lay between the germline ends. Germline V gene data show CDR1 as SGHAT and CDR2 as FQNNGV. The CDR3 extends over 15 amino acids. The Seattle patients, enrolled during active infection, were followed longitudinally.

The chain uses TRBV11-2 and TRBJ2-1, with D possibly matching TRBD2 (6 bases). Sequenced sample: peripheral blood. This clonotype was obtained from an elderly woman with COVID-19, enrolled during active disease. CDR3 coding DNA: TGTGCCAGCAGCTTAGGGGGACTCTCCTACAATGAGCAGTTCTTC. As protein: CASSLGGLSYNEQFF.